This passage covers 15 T cell receptor beta chains from one sample sequenced in a study of STAT5B mutations in CD4+ large granular lymphocyte leukemia. Sequencing used immunoSEQ multiplex PCR; TCRdb keeps in-frame clones, though not all of them. The sample consists of roughly 29,000 clones, over 70% of them appearing once. Material for sequencing was CD4+ T cells from blood buffy coats. The receptors originated from a human donor in good health.

This clone has just a few counts. The chain has TRBV2 and TRBJ2-7; D is uncertain. The length of the CDR3 is 12 residues. CDR1 is SNHLY and CDR2 is FYNNEI in the germline V gene. Trimming removed 5 bases at V and 2 bases at J, with 7 bases between. The CDR3 is CASSKTPYEQYV. The DNA of the CDR3 is TGTGCCAGCAGTAAGACGCCCTACGAGCAGTACGTC.

The chain links TRBV30 to TRBJ1-4; possible D gene TRBD1, 6 bases. The length of the CDR3 is 13 residues. Trimming took off 2 bases at V and 7 bases at J, with 11 bases between the two ends. CDR1 and CDR2 (germline): GTSNPN, SVGIG (reference sequence). The CDR3 DNA reads TGTGCCTGGAGTTTGAGGGGGGGTGAAAAACTGTTTTTT. It codes for CAWSLRGGEKLFF. The full variable domain, completed using reference TRBV30 and TRBJ1-4, is SQTIHQWPATLVQPVGSPLSLECTVEGTSNPNLYWYRQAAGRGLQLLFYSVGIGQISSEVPQNLSASRPQDRQFILSSKKLLLSDSGFYLCAWSLRGGEKLFFGSGTQLSVL.

In its sample, this clone was seen a few times. The chain is built from TRBV20-1 and TRBJ2-3, with D tentatively TRBD2 (6 bases). CDR1 and CDR2 from the germline V gene are DFQATT and SNEGSKA (reference sequence). This CDR3 is built from 11 residues. V was cut by 5 bases and J by 3 bases, with 6 bases left in between. CDR3 amino acids: CSARGTDTQYF. Here the CDR3 DNA reads TGCAGTGCTCGGGGGACAGATACGCAGTATTTT.

The V gene is TRBV19, the J gene TRBJ1-5, with D uncertain. Trimming took off 1 base at V and 5 bases at J, with 3 bases between the two ends. CDR1 is LNHDA and CDR2 is SQIVND in the germline V gene (reference sequence). CDR3 length: 12 amino acids. The CDR3 loop reads CASSIVDQPQHF. The DNA of the CDR3 is TGTGCCAGTAGTATAGTTGATCAGCCCCAGCATTTT.

This CDR3 is CASSTPNGAADGYTF. The CDR3 nucleotides are TGTGCCAGTAGCACCCCCAATGGGGCCGCAGATGGCTACACCTTC. V and J are TRBV19 and TRBJ1-2; D might be TRBD1 (5 bases). Trimming removed 6 bases at V and 6 bases at J, with 20 bases between. CDR1 and CDR2 (germline): LNHDA, SQIVND (reference sequence). The CDR3 loop spans 15 amino acids.

The chain uses TRBV27 and TRBJ2-2; D possibly corresponds to TRBD2 (5 bases). The V gene's germline CDR1 is MNHEY and CDR2 SMNVEV (reference sequence). V was trimmed by 3 bases and J by 3 bases, leaving 11 bases between them. The CDR3 spans 15 residues. This CDR3 reads CASSFRGIDTGELFF. CDR3 in DNA: TGTGCCAGCAGTTTTCGAGGGATTGACACCGGGGAGCTGTTTTTT.

CDR3 coding DNA: TGTGCCAGCAGTTCCGTGGCTCTATCTGCAGATACGCAGTATTTT. Protein: CASSSVALSADTQYF. The chain employs TRBV27 and TRBJ2-3, with D uncertain. Germline loops: CDR1 MNHEY, CDR2 SMNVEV (reference sequence). The CDR3 consists of 15 residues. V gave up 4 bases and J gave up 4 bases, with 15 bases separating them.

The CDR3: CASSSDTDPYNEQFF. CDR3 sequence (DNA): TGCGCCAGCAGTTCCGACACCGACCCGTACAATGAGCAGTTCTTC. The rearrangement uses TRBV5-1 and TRBJ2-1; D uncertain. Looked up from germline, CDR1 is SGHRS and CDR2 is YFSETQ. The CDR3 length is 15 residues. V gave up 5 bases and J gave up 4 bases, with 16 bases separating them.

The chain links TRBV27 to TRBJ1-4; D unclear. CDR3 length equals 16 residues. The germline V and J ends were trimmed by 6 bases and 0 bases, with 14 bases remaining between them. The germline V gene has CDR1 MNHEY and CDR2 SMNVEV (reference sequence). DNA for the CDR3: TGTGCCAGCAGGGGGATTATGGGCGCAACTAATGAAAAACTGTTTTTT. Its translation is CASRGIMGATNEKLFF.

This chain connects TRBV19 to TRBJ2-7; D may correspond to TRBD1 or TRBD2 (5 bases each). V dropped 0 bases and J dropped 0 bases, with 21 bases sitting between them. CDR1 and CDR2 (germline): LNHDA, SQIVND (reference sequence). This CDR3 region has 19 residues. CDR3 loop: CASSIDLAGVAGTSYEQYV. The CDR3, as DNA: TGTGCCAGTAGTATAGATCTGGCCGGGGTGGCAGGGACCTCCTACGAGCAGTACGTC.

The V call is TRBV9, the J call TRBJ1-3; 7 bases agree with TRBD1. The germline gives CDR1 SGDLS, CDR2 YYNGEE. The V gene end was trimmed by 1 base and the J gene end by 8 bases; junction bases not matched to a gene: 12. This CDR3 region has 16 residues. The DNA for the CDR3 is TGTGCCAGCAGCGTACAACCCGACAGGGTAGAGGACACCATATATTTT. Amino acids: CASSVQPDRVEDTIYF.

This chain joins TRBV18 and TRBJ2-5, with D uncertain. Germline CDR1 and CDR2: KGHSH and LQKENI. This CDR3 comprises 14 residues. Between the trimmed V and J ends, which lost 3 bases and 0 bases, there was a span of 8 bases. In DNA form, the CDR3 reads TGTGCCAGCTCACCCTCCGGTTACCAAGAGACCCAGTACTTC. This encodes CASSPSGYQETQYF.

The J gene is TRBJ1-5, the V gene TRBV28; D is perhaps TRBD1 (6 bases). Germline V CDR1 and CDR2: MDHEN, SYDVKM. V shed 5 bases and J shed 7 bases, with 18 bases lying between them. The CDR3 runs 15 residues. The chain's CDR3 is CASSPPGGAGQPQHF. In nucleotides, the CDR3 is TGTGCCAGCAGTCCCCCCGGGGGGGCAGGACAGCCCCAGCATTTT.

This clone was counted a few times. The chain recombines TRBV7-9 with TRBJ2-6, with no clear D. Per the germline V gene, CDR1 is SEHNR and CDR2 is FQNEAQ (reference sequence). This CDR3 is built from 14 residues. Trimming pared 1 base from V and 4 bases from J, leaving 5 bases between. This chain's CDR3 is CASSLDRGANVLTF. CDR3 coding DNA: TGTGCCAGCAGCTTAGACCGGGGGGCCAACGTCCTGACTTTC.

The chain recombines TRBV6-1 with TRBJ1-5; D is unclear. Germline CDR1 is MNHNS and CDR2 is SASEGT. V was shortened by 7 bases and J by 4 bases, with 14 bases between the two germline ends. This CDR3 is 14 amino acids long. CDR3 DNA: TGTGCCAGCAATGACCCCGGGCGAAATCAGCCCCAGCATTTT. Translated: CASNDPGRNQPQHF.